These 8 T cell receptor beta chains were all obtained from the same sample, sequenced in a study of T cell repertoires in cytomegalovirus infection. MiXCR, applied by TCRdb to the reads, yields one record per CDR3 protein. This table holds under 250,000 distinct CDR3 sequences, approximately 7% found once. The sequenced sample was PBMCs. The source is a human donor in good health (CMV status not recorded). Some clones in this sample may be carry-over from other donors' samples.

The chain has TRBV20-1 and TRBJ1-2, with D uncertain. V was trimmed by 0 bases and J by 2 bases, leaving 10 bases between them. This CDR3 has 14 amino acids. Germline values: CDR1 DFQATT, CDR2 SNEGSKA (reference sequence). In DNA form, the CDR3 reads TGCAGTGCTAGAGATAAAACCGCAAACTATGGCTACACCTTC. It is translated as CSARDKTANYGYTF.

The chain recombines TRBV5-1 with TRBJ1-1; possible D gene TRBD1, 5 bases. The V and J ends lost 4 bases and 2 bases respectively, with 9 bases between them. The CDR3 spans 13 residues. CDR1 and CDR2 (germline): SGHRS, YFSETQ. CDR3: CASSPGDNTEAFF. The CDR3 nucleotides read TGCGCCAGCAGCCCCGGGGACAACACTGAAGCTTTCTTT.

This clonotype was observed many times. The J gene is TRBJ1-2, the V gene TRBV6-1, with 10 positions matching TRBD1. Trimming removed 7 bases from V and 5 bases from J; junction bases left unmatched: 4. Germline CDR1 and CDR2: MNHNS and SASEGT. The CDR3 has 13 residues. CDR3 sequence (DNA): TGTGCCAGCATCCGGGACAGGGGATATGGCTACACCTTC. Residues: CASIRDRGYGYTF.

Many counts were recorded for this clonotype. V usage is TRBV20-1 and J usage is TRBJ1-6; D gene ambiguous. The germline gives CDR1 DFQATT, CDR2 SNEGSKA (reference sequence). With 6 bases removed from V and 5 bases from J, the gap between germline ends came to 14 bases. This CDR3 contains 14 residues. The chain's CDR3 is CSAPIAGNNSPLHF. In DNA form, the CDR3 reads TGCAGTGCCCCTATCGCCGGGAATAATTCACCCCTCCACTTT.

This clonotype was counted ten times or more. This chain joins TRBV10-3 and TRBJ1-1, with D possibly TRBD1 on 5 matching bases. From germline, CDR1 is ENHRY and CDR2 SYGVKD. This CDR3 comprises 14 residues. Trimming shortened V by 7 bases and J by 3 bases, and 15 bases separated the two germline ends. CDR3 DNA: TGTGCCATCACTCGACAGCTTGGGGACACTGAAGCTTTCTTT. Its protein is CAITRQLGDTEAFF.

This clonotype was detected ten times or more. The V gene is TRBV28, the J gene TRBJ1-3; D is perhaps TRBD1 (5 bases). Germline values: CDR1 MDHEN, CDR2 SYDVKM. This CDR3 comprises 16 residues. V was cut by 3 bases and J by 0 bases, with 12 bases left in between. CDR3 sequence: CASSFSGDHSGNTIYF. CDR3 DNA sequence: TGTGCCAGCAGTTTTTCGGGGGACCACTCTGGAAACACCATATATTTT.

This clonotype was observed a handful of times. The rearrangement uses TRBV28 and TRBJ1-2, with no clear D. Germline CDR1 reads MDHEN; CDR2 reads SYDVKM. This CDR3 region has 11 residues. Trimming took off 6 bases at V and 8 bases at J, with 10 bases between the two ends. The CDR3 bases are TGTGCCAGCAGCCCCCTACGCGGCTACACCTTC. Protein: CASSPLRGYTF.

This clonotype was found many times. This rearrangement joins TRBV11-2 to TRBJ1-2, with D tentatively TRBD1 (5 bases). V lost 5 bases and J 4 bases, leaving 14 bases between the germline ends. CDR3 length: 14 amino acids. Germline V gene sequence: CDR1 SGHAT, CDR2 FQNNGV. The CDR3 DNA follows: TGTGCCAGCAGCAGGGGAGCGGTACTCTATGGCTACACCTTC. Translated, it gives CASSRGAVLYGYTF.